Each of the 20 T cell receptor beta chains below was sequenced from the same sample in a study of CD8+ T cells in alopecia areata. Investigators isolated RNA and reverse transcribed it into cDNA to act as the sequencing template. Clones were sequenced by immunoSEQ multiplex PCR, and TCRdb holds only the in-frame ones, with some missing. Here the sample spans more than 130,000 clones, 65% to 90% being singletons. Treatment of the sample: oral pan-JAK inhibitor, 5-10 mg twice daily. The specimen comprised CD8+ T cells sorted from blood, sampled at week 4, from a patient treated with tofacitinib. The receptor set was obtained from a human donor with alopecia areata.

The chain links TRBV29-1 to TRBJ2-7; 9 bases align to TRBD1. Germline loops: CDR1 SQVTM, CDR2 ANQGSEA. CDR3 size: 13 residues. Losses at the gene ends were 3 bases for V and 6 bases for J; bases not matched to a gene: 6. The CDR3 DNA reads TGCAGCGTTGATCGGACAGGGGTCGGCGAGCAGTACTTC. It codes for CSVDRTGVGEQYF.

V is TRBV7-9 and J is TRBJ2-5, with a possible D match to TRBD1 (6 bases). This CDR3 contains 14 residues. Germline-derived CDR1 and CDR2 are SEHNR and FQNEAQ (reference sequence). Trimming took off 1 base at V and 5 bases at J, with 11 bases between the two ends. The CDR3: CASSLVRQGETQYF. CDR3 sequence (DNA): TGTGCCAGCAGCTTAGTCCGGCAGGGGGAGACCCAGTACTTC.

The chain recombines TRBV5-4 with TRBJ2-5, with 8 bases identical to TRBD1. This CDR3 has 15 amino acids. CDR1 is SGHNT and CDR2 is YYREEE in the germline V gene (reference sequence). After removal of 0 bases from V and 5 bases from J, the junction contained 6 bases not matched to a gene. The CDR3 here is CASSLAQGAGETQYF. The CDR3 DNA sequence: TGTGCCAGCAGCTTGGCCCAGGGGGCCGGGGAGACCCAGTACTTC.

This clone was picked up a small number of times. The V call is TRBV29-1, the J call TRBJ2-7; maybe TRBD1 (6 bases). CDR3 length: 15 amino acids. V was pared by 1 base and J by 3 bases, with 16 bases between. In germline, CDR1 is SQVTM, CDR2 ANQGSEA. The CDR3 DNA reads TGCAGCGTTGAAGGGTTCGAGACAGGACTCTACGAGCAGTACTTC. Protein product: CSVEGFETGLYEQYF.

The chain combines TRBV27 with TRBJ1-1; a weak D match, TRBD1 (6 bases). This CDR3 region has 14 residues. The V end lost 5 bases, the J end lost 1 base, and 11 bases lay between the germline ends. The germline V gene encodes CDR1 MNHEY and CDR2 SMNVEV (reference sequence). The CDR3 DNA reads TGTGCCAGCAGTCTCGGGACACCGAACACTGAAGCTTTCTTT. Encoded protein: CASSLGTPNTEAFF.

CDR3 amino acids: CASSLVGGLQETQYF. CDR3 DNA sequence: TGCGCCAGCAGCTTGGTGGGGGGCCTGCAAGAGACCCAGTACTTC. The chain combines TRBV5-1 with TRBJ2-5; D assignment may be TRBD1 or TRBD2 (6 bases each). CDR1 and CDR2 (germline): SGHRS, YFSETQ. The V gene lost 0 bases and the J gene lost 2 bases, with 11 bases spanning the gap. The CDR3 spans 15 residues.

The genes are TRBV15 and TRBJ2-7; D is ambiguous. Trimming pared 11 bases from V and 3 bases from J, leaving 17 bases between. The CDR3 runs to 13 residues. Per the germline V gene, CDR1 is LNHNV and CDR2 is YYDKDF (reference sequence). The CDR3 reads CASSGLENYEQYF. CDR3 nucleotide sequence: TGTGCCTCGTCGGGTCTGGAGAACTACGAGCAGTACTTC. The full variable domain, rest sourced from reference TRBV15 and TRBJ2-7, is DAMVIQNPRYQVTQFGKPVTLSCSQTLNHNVMYWYQQKSSQAPKLLFHYYDKDFNNEADTPDNFQSRRPNTSFCFLDIRSPGLGDTAMYLCASSGLENYEQYFGPGTRLTVT.

The genes are TRBV7-8 and TRBJ2-7; a weak D match, TRBD2 (5 bases). The CDR3 runs to 15 residues. V shed 1 base and J shed 5 bases, with 15 bases lying between them. Per germline, CDR1 SGHVS and CDR2 FQNEAQ. DNA of the CDR3: TGTGCCAGCAGCTTAGAGGTTGAGGTCGGGAACGAGCAGTACTTC. Translated, it gives CASSLEVEVGNEQYF.

The gene calls are TRBV27 and TRBJ1-5; TRBD1 matches 7 bases. V was clipped by 5 bases and J by 0 bases; unmatched bases: 7. In germline, CDR1 is MNHEY, CDR2 SMNVEV (reference sequence). The CDR3 loop spans 16 amino acids. CDR3 residues: CASSITGAYSNQPQHF. The CDR3 region has the DNA TGTGCCAGCAGTATAACAGGGGCCTATAGCAATCAGCCCCAGCATTTT.

Details on this clone: The sample contains more than one DNA sequence encoding this CDR3. The rearrangement joins TRBV27 to TRBJ2-1, with D unclear. The V and J ends lost 2 bases and 7 bases respectively, with 6 bases between them. This CDR3 has 12 amino acids. The germline V gene encodes CDR1 MNHEY and CDR2 SMNVEV (reference sequence). The CDR3 here is CASSLSGNEQFF. DNA for the CDR3: TGTGCCAGCAGTTTAAGTGGGAATGAGCAGTTCTTC.

V gene TRBV11-3 combines with J gene TRBJ2-7; D might be TRBD2 (5 bases). The CDR3 is 15 residues long. V dropped 0 bases and J dropped 2 bases, with 11 bases sitting between them. The germline V gene has CDR1 SGHNT and CDR2 YENEEA. The CDR3 DNA reads TGTGCCAGCAGCTTAGACCGGACTGATACCTACGAGCAGTACTTC. Translating it yields CASSLDRTDTYEQYF.

The chain links TRBV7-3 to TRBJ2-1; TRBD2 matches 8 bases. Germline V gene sequence: CDR1 SGHTA, CDR2 FQGTGA. J lost 7 bases, V lost 5 bases, and 16 bases had no gene match. The CDR3 covers 17 residues. The DNA for the CDR3 is TGTGCCAGCAGCAGGGTGTCTAGCGGGCCCCCGGGGAATGAGCAGTTCTTC. Translating it yields CASSRVSSGPPGNEQFF.

The genes are TRBV6-5 and TRBJ2-7; TRBD2 might be the D (7 bases). Trimming left V 2 bases short and J 6 bases short, with 8 bases between. The germline V gene has CDR1 MNHEY and CDR2 SVGAGI. The CDR3 is 12 amino acids. CDR3 DNA: TGTGCCAGCAGTTACAGGGGGGGCGAGCAGTACTTC. This gives the protein CASSYRGGEQYF.

The chain is built from TRBV7-8 and TRBJ2-5; a possible D gene is TRBD1 (6 bases). V was trimmed by 5 bases and J by 4 bases, leaving 17 bases between them. The CDR3 sequence is 15 residues long. Germline assignment: CDR1 SGHVS and CDR2 FQNEAQ. The CDR3 region has the DNA TGTGCCAGCAGCGAATTCAGGGGCCGCCCAGAGACCCAGTACTTC. Translated, it gives CASSEFRGRPETQYF.

This chain links TRBV11-2 with TRBJ2-7, with a weak D call TRBD2 (5 bases). CDR3 size: 15 residues. The germline CDR1 and CDR2 sequences are SGHAT and FQNNGV. Trimming took off 1 base at V and 2 bases at J, with 12 bases between the two ends. The DNA for the CDR3 is TGTGCCAGCAGCTTAGTGGGGTCCGGGACCTACGAGCAGTACTTC. Translation gives CASSLVGSGTYEQYF.

The V gene is TRBV13, the J gene TRBJ2-7, with D unclear. Trimming left V 1 base short and J 0 bases short, with 4 bases between. The germline V gene encodes CDR1 PRHDT and CDR2 FYEKMQ (reference sequence). This CDR3 has 13 amino acids. This CDR3 reads CASSLESSYEQYF. The CDR3 bases are TGTGCCAGCAGCTTAGAAAGCTCCTACGAGCAGTACTTC. The full variable domain, its missing parts supplied by reference TRBV13 and TRBJ2-7, is AAGVIQSPRHLIKEKRETATLKCYPIPRHDTVYWYQQGPGQDPQFLISFYEKMQSDKGSIPDRFSAQQFSDYHSELNMSSLELGDSALYFCASSLESSYEQYFGPGTRLTVT.

This clone was seen only a few times. Germline and junction disagree at one end, which may indicate a read error. The chain carries TRBV10-3 and TRBJ2-3; 12 bases line up with TRBD2. The CDR3 consists of 17 residues. The germline V gene encodes CDR1 ENHRY and CDR2 SYGVKD. CDR3 sequence (DNA): TGTGCCAGCAGTTACCAGACTAGCGGGGGACTCACAGATACGCAGTATTTT. Protein product: CASSYQTSGGLTDTQYF.

The chain is built from TRBV4-3 and TRBJ2-1; 8 nucleotides agree with TRBD1. Looked up from germline, CDR1 is LGHNA and CDR2 is YSLEER. With V trimmed by 4 bases and J by 9 bases, 11 bases remained unmatched. The CDR3 sequence is 15 residues long. The CDR3 region is CASSPDGQGLREQFF. The CDR3 DNA sequence: TGCGCCAGCAGCCCCGACGGACAGGGTCTACGTGAGCAGTTCTTC.

V gene TRBV5-1 combines with J gene TRBJ2-2, with unresolved D. V dropped 3 bases and J dropped 1 base, with 1 base sitting between them. The CDR3 has 12 residues. Germline V gene lookup returns CDR1 SGHRS and CDR2 YFSETQ. The CDR3 is CASSWNTGELFF. CDR3 sequence (DNA): TGCGCCAGCAGCTGGAACACCGGGGAGCTGTTTTTT.

This chain connects TRBV7-9 to TRBJ2-1; a possible D gene is TRBD2 (5 bases). V lost 3 bases to trimming and J lost 16 bases, with 19 bases between them. The CDR3 consists of 13 residues. The germline V gene encodes CDR1 SEHNR and CDR2 FQNEAQ (reference sequence). CDR3 in amino acids: CASSFGREGRKFF. CDR3 nucleotide sequence: TGTGCCAGCAGCTTCGGACGGGAAGGTAGGAAATTCTTC. The full variable domain, completed using reference TRBV7-9 and TRBJ2-1, is DTGVSQNPRHKITKRGQNVTFRCDPISEHNRLYWYRQTLGQGPEFLTYFQNEAQLEKSRLLSDRFSAERPKGSFSTLEIQRTEQGDSAMYLCASSFGREGRKFFGPGTRLTVL.